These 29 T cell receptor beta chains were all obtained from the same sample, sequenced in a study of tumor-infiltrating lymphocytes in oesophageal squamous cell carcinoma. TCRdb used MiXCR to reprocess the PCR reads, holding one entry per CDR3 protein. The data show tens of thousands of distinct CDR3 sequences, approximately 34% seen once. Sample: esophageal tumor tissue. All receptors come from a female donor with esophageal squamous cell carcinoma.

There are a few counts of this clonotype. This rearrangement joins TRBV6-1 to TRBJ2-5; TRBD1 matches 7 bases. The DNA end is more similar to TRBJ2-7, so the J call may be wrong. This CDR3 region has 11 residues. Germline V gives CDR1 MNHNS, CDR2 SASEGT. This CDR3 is CASSYRGEQYF. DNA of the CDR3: TGTGCCAGCAGTTACAGGGGCGAGCAGTACTTC.

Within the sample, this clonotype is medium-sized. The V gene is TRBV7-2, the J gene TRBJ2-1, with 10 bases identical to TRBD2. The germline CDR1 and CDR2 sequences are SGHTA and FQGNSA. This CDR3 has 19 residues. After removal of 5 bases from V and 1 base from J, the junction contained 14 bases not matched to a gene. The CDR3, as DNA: TGTGCCAGCAGCCATCCCCGTTCTAGCGGGAGTGATTCCTACAATGAGCAGTTCTTC. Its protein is CASSHPRSSGSDSYNEQFF. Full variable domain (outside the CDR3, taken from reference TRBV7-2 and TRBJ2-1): GAGVSQSPSNKVTEKGKDVELRCDPISGHTALYWYRQSLGQGLEFLIYFQGNSAPDKSGLPSDRFSAERTGGSVSTLTIQRTQQEDSAVYLCASSHPRSSGSDSYNEQFFGPGTRLTVL.

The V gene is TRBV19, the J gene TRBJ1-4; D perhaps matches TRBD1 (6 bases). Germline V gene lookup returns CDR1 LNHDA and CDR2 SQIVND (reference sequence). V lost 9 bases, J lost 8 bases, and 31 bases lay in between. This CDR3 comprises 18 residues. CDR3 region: CASSLDREGSARREKLFF. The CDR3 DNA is TGTGCCAGCTCCCTGGACAGAGAGGGAAGTGCCAGGAGGGAAAAACTGTTTTTT.

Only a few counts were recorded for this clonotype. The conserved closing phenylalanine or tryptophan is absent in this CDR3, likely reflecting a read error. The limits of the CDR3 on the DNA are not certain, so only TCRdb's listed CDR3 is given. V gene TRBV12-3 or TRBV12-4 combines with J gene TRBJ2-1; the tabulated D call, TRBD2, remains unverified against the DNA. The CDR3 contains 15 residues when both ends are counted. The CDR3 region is CASRPRQRNGYTFGS.

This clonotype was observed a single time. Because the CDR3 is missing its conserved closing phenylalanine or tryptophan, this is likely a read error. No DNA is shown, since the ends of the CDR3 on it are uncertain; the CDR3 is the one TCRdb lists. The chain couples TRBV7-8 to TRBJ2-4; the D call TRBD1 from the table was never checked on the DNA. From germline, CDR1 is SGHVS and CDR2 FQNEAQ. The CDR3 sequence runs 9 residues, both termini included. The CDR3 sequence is CASSFNFGQ.

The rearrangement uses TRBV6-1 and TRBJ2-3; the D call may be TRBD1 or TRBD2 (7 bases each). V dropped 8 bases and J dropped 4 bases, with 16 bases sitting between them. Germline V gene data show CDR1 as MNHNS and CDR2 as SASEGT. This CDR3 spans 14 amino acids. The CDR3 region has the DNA TGTGCCAGCGGACTAGGGGGCCGAGCAGATACGCAGTATTTT. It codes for CASGLGGRADTQYF.

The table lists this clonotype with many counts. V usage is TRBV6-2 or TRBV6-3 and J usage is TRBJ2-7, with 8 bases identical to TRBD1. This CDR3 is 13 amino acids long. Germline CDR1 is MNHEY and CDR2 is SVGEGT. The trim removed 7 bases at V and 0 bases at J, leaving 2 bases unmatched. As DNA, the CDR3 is TGTGCCAGCAACAGGGGGAGCTCCTACGAGCAGTACTTC. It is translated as CASNRGSSYEQYF.

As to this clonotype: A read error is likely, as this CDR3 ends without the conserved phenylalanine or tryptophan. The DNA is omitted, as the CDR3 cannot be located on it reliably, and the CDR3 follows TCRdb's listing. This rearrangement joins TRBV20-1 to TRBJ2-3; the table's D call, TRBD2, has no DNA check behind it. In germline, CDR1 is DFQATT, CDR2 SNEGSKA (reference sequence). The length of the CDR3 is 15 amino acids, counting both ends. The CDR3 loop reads CSAGLRYVSGYTFGS.

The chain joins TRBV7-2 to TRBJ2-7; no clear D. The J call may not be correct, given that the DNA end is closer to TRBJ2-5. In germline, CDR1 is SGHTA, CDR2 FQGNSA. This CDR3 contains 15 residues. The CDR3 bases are TGTGCCAGCAGCTTAGTCCCGAATCCCGCGGAGACCCAGTACTTC. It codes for CASSLVPNPAETQYF.

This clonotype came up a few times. This CDR3 is CASSVGSGGTIYF. The CDR3 nucleotides read TGTGCCAGCAGCGTCGGTTCAGGGGGCACCATATATTTT. The chain is built from TRBV9 and TRBJ1-3, with 7 bases aligning to TRBD1. The CDR3 runs to 13 residues. J lost 9 bases, V lost 2 bases, and 5 bases had no gene match. Germline values: CDR1 SGDLS, CDR2 YYNGEE. Drawing the rest from reference TRBV9 and TRBJ1-3, the complete variable domain is DSGVTQTPKHLITATGQRVTLRCSPRSGDLSVYWYQQSLDQGLQFLIQYYNGEERAKGNILERFSAQQFPDLHSELNLSSLELGDSALYFCASSVGSGGTIYFGEGSWLTVV.

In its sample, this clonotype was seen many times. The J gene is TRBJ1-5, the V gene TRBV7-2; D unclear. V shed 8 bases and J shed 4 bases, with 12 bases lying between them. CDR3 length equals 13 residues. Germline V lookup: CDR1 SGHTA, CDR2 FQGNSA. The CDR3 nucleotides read TGTGCCAGCGCCCCTACGGATAATCAGCCCCAGCATTTT. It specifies CASAPTDNQPQHF.

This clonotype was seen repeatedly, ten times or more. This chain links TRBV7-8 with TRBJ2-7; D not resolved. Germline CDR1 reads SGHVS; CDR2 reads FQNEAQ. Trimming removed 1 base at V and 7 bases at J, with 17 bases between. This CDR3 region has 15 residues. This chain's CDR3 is CASSLVLTRYEEQYF. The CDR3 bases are TGTGCCAGCAGCTTAGTGTTGACCCGATACGAGGAGCAGTACTTC. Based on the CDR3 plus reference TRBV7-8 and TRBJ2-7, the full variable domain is GAGVSQSPRYKVAKRGQDVALRCDPISGHVSLFWYQQALGQGPEFLTYFQNEAQLDKSGLPSDRFFAERPEGSVSTLKIQRTQQEDSAVYLCASSLVLTRYEEQYFGPGTRLTVT.

As DNA, the CDR3 is TGTGCCAGCAGCTTTGTGGCCGGGACTAGCGGGAGCTATGAGCAGTTCTTC. As protein: CASSFVAGTSGSYEQFF. This chain links TRBV7-8 with TRBJ2-3; TRBD2 matches at 14 bases. The J call is in doubt because the DNA end fits TRBJ2-1 better. Germline loops: CDR1 SGHVS, CDR2 FQNEAQ. The CDR3 contains 17 residues.

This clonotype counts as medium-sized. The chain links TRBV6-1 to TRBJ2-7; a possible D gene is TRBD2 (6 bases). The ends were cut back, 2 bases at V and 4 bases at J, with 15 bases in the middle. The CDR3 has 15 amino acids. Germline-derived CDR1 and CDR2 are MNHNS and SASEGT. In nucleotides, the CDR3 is TGTGCCAGCAGTGAAATCGGGGGAGGACGGTACGAGCAGTACTTC. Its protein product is CASSEIGGGRYEQYF.

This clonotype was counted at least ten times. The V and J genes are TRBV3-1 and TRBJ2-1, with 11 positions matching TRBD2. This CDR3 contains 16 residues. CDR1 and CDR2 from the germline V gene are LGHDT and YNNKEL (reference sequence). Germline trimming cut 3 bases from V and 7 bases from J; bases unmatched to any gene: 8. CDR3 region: CASSQGLAGGFNEQFF. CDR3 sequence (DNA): TGTGCCAGCAGCCAGGGTCTAGCGGGAGGATTTAATGAGCAGTTCTTC.

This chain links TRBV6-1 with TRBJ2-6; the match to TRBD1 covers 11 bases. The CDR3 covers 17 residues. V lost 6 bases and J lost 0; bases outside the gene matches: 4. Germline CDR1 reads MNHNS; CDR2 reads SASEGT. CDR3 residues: CASRWTGGLSGANVLTF. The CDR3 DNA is TGTGCCAGCAGGTGGACAGGGGGCCTCTCTGGGGCCAACGTCCTGACTTTC.

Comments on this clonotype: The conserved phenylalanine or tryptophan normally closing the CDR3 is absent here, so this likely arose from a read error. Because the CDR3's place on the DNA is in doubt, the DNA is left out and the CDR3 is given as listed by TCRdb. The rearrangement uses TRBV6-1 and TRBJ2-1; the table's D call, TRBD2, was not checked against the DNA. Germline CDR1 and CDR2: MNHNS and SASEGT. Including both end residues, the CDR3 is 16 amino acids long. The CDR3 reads CASSEEGRRFGYTFGS.

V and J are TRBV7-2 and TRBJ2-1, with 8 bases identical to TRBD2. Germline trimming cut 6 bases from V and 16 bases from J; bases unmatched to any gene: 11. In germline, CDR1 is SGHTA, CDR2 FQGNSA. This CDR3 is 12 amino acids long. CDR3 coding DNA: TGTGCCAGCAGTAAGGGACTAGTAAGTTTCTTCTTC. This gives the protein CASSKGLVSFFF.

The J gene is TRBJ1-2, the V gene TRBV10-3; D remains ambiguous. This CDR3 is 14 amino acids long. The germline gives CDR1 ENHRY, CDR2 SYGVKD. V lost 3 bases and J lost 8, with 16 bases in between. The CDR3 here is CAISEKTPPHGYTF. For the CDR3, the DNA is TGTGCCATCAGTGAAAAGACACCACCCCACGGCTACACCTTC.

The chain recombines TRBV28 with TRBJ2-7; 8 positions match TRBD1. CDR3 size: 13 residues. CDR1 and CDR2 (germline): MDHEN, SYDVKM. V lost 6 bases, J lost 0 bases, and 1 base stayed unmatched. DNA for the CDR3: TGTGCCAGCAGGACAGGGGTCTCCTACGAGCAGTACTTC. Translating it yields CASRTGVSYEQYF.

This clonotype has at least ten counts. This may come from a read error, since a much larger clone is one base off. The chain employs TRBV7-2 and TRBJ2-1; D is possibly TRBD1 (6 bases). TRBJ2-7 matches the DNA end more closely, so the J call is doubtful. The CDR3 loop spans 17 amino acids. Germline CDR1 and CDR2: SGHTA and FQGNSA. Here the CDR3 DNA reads TGTGCCAGCAGCAAATGGCAGGGGACAAGCTCCTACAATGAGCAGTACTTC. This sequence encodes CASSKWQGTSSYNEQYF.

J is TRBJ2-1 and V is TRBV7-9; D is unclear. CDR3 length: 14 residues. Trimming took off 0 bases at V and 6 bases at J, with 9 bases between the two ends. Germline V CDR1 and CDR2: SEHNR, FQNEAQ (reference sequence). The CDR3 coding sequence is TGTGCCAGCAGCTTAGCGGGAAAGGTCAATGAGCAGTTCTTC. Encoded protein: CASSLAGKVNEQFF.

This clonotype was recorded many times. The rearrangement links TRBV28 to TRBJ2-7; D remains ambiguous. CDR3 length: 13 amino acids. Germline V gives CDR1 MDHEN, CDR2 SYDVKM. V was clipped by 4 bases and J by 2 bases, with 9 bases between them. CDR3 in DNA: TGTGCCAGCAGTTCCTTGATGGCCTACGAGCAGTACTTC. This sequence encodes CASSSLMAYEQYF.

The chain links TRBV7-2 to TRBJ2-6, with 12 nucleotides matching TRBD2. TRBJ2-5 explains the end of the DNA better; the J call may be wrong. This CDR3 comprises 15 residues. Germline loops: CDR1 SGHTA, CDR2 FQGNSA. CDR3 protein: CASSSGLAGRETQYF. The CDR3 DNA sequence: TGTGCCAGCAGCTCAGGACTAGCGGGACGGGAGACCCAGTACTTC.

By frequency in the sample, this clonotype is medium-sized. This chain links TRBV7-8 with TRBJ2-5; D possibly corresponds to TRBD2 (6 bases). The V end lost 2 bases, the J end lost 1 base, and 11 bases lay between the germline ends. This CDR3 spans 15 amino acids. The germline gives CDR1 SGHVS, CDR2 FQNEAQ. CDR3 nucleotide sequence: TGTGCCAGCAGCTTAATGGGAGGTTTCCAAGAGACCCAGTACTTC. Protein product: CASSLMGGFQETQYF.

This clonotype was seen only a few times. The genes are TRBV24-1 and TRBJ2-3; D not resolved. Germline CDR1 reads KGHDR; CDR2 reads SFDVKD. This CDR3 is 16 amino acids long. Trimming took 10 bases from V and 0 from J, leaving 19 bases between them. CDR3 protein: CATSPLRSSSTDTQYF. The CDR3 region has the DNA TGTGCCACGTCCCCCCTCAGGTCGTCTAGCACAGATACGCAGTATTTT.

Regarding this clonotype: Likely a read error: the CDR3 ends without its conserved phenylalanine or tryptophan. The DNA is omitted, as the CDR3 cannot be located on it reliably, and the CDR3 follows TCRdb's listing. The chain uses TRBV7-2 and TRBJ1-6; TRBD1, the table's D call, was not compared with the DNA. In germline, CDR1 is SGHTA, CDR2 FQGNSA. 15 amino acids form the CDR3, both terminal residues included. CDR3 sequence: CASSPRTVGAYEQYI.

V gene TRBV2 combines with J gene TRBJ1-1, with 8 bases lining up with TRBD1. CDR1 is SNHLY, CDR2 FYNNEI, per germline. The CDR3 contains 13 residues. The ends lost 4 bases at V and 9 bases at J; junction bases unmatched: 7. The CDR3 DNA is TGTGCCAGCAGTGGGACAGGGCCCTTAAAAGCTTTCTTT. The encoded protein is CASSGTGPLKAFF.

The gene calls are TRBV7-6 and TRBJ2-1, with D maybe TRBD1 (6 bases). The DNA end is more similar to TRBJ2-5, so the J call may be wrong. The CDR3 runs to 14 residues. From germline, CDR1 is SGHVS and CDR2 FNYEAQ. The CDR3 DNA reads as TGTGCCAGCAGCCGGATACAGGGTATAGAGACCCAGTACTTC. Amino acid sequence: CASSRIQGIETQYF.